Listed below are T cell receptor beta chains from one sample, sequenced in a study of T cells in localized non-small cell lung cancer. Some clones are missing from TCRdb's copy, which holds only in-frame ones; the method was immunoSEQ multiplex PCR. This sample has approximately 890 clones, with approximately 25% found just once. Sample: normal lung tissue next to the tumor, taken before any cancer treatment. All receptors derive from a female donor older than 55 with stage I lung adenocarcinoma. Each CDR3 is given with its conserved first and last residue. D genes are given only for firm matches. The size field is filled for only some rows; it gives once, few, many or a size class.

J: TRBJ2-3
D: TRBD1
size: few
V: TRBV28
CDR3: CASGKGAPDTQYF
DNA: TGTGCCAGCGGGAAGGGGGCCCCAGATACGCAGTATTTT

J: TRBJ1-2
D: NA
size: large
V: TRBV28
CDR3: CASSFTGGMHGYTF
DNA: TGTGCCAGCAGTTTTACAGGAGGGATGCATGGCTACACCTTC

J: TRBJ2-1
D: TRBD1
size: NA
V: TRBV28
CDR3: CASSIRTGRSYEQFF
DNA: TGTGCCAGCAGTATCCGGACAGGGAGAAGCTATGAGCAGTTCTTC

J: TRBJ1-1
D: TRBD1
size: NA
V: TRBV5-1
CDR3: CASSLWDRRNTEAFF
DNA: TGCGCCAGCAGCTTGTGGGACAGGAGGAACACTGAAGCTTTCTTT

J: TRBJ2-5
D: TRBD1
size: medium-sized
V: TRBV9
CDR3: CASTTDRGVKETQYF
DNA: TGTGCCAGCACAACGGACAGGGGCGTTAAAGAGACCCAGTACTTC

J: TRBJ1-5
D: NA
size: NA
V: TRBV5-1
CDR3: CASSLGGSNQPQHF
DNA: TGCGCCAGCAGCTTGGGGGGGAGCAATCAGCCCCAGCATTTT

J: TRBJ2-3
D: TRBD2
size: once
V: TRBV28
CDR3: CASSPLAGKKTDTQYF
DNA: TGTGCCAGCAGCCCCCTAGCGGGAAAGAAGACAGATACGCAGTATTTT

J: TRBJ2-7
D: NA
size: few
V: TRBV2
CDR3: CASSAGPTPYEQYF
DNA: TGTGCCAGCAGTGCGGGACCTACACCTTACGAGCAGTACTTC

J: TRBJ1-2
D: NA
size: NA
V: TRBV4-1
CDR3: CASRGTGRNYGYTF
DNA: TGCGCCAGCAGAGGAACAGGGAGAAACTATGGCTACACCTTC

J: TRBJ2-3
D: TRBD1
size: few
V: TRBV6-8
CDR3: CASSAGQGITDTQYF
DNA: TGTGCCAGCAGTGCGGGACAGGGAATCACAGATACGCAGTATTTT

J: TRBJ2-2
D: NA
size: NA
V: TRBV11-3
CDR3: CASSLTSLPPRLFF
DNA: TGTGCCAGCAGCTTAACTAGCCTCCCGCCAAGGCTGTTTTTT

J: TRBJ2-3
D: NA
size: large
V: TRBV9
CDR3: CASSVGGSTDTQYF
DNA: TGTGCCAGCAGCGTAGGCGGTAGCACAGATACGCAGTATTTT

J: TRBJ2-3
D: NA
size: NA
V: TRBV11-3
CDR3: CASSLGVLEDTDTQYF
DNA: TGTGCCAGCAGCTTAGGCGTACTAGAAGACACAGATACGCAGTATTTT

J: TRBJ1-2
D: TRBD1
size: few
V: TRBV9
CDR3: CASSPDRGGDGYTF
DNA: TGTGCCAGCAGCCCCGACAGGGGGGGGGATGGCTACACCTTC

J: TRBJ2-3
D: TRBD1
size: large
V: TRBV6-8
CDR3: CASRTGQGKYADTQYF
DNA: TGTGCCAGCAGGACCGGACAGGGGAAATATGCAGATACGCAGTATTTT

J: TRBJ1-5
D: NA
size: NA
V: TRBV30
CDR3: CAWSSAGYNQPQHF
DNA: TGTGCCTGGAGTTCCGCAGGTTACAATCAGCCCCAGCATTTT